This TCR beta chain was identified during a study of T cells in Graves' hyperthyroidism and ophthalmopathy. About the research overall: Initial diagnosis, before any treatment, was when peripheral blood was collected.

This clonotype turned up a few times. Trimming at V came to 1 base and at J to 6 bases, leaving 6 bases not matched to a gene. The CDR3 is made up of 15 amino acids. RNA transcripts yielded amplified TCR beta CDR3 regions. The HTBI primer set drove a first-round RT-PCR of the TCR CDR3. Using its own MiXCR run on the multiplex PCR reads, TCRdb lists one record per CDR3 protein. The sample records roughly 500,000 distinct CDR3 sequences, about 20% being singletons. The source of the PBMCs was approximately 9.5 ml of fresh peripheral blood. V usage is TRBV12-3 or TRBV12-4 and J usage is TRBJ2-7, with 10 bases identical to TRBD2. The sequencing input was blood. This clonotype was sampled from a woman between 70 and 85 years old with Graves' ophthalmopathy. The chain's CDR3 is CASSLVSLAGAEQYF. The DNA for the CDR3 is TGTGCCAGCAGTTTAGTGAGCCTAGCGGGAGCCGAGCAGTACTTC.